The present T cell receptor beta chain was sequenced within a study of blood T cell repertoires in COVID-19. Study information: Donors in the United States, Italy and Spain gave samples during acute or convalescent COVID-19. From T cells, B-cell-depleted T cells, or PBMCs came the material, which was cDNA or gDNA.

Libraries were prepared by immunoSEQ multiplex PCR; TCRdb keeps only in-frame clonotypes and omits some of them. The table has about 170,000 clones, around 83% seen once. Individuals drawn from approximately 26 US areas were about 18 to 100 years old. Cohort assignment relied on participant-reported clinical history. This clone was detected only a few times. The length of the CDR3 is 15 residues. Trimming cost V 6 bases and J 8 bases; bases outside gene matches: 11. The germline V gene has CDR1 MDHEN and CDR2 SYDVKM. This chain connects TRBV28 to TRBJ1-4, with 8 bases that match TRBD1. The sequence was obtained from a woman between 45 and 60 years old in a cohort exposed to, infected with or recovered from COVID-19 (not recorded which). The sample consisted of PBMCs or T cells enriched from blood (not recorded which). CDR3 loop: CASRIWTGSGEKLFF. The CDR3 DNA reads as TGTGCCAGCAGAATATGGACAGGGTCTGGCGAAAAACTGTTTTTT.